This T cell receptor beta chain was captured in a study of blood T cell repertoires in COVID-19. Across the study: The United States, Italy and Spain provided the acute and convalescent COVID-19 samples. Nucleic acid was either cDNA or gDNA, and it came from T cells, B-cell-depleted T cells, or PBMCs.

In terms of age and location, participants ranged from roughly 18 to 100 years and lived in about 25 US areas. Clinical histories supplied by participants themselves formed the basis of cohort assignment. V was cut by 7 bases and J by 3 bases, with 11 bases left in between. Germline values: CDR1 SGDLS, CDR2 YYNGEE. CDR3 length equals 14 residues. Here immunoSEQ multiplex PCR was the method, and the copy in TCRdb shows in-frame clones only, minus some. The table lists about 400,000 clones, over 75% of them singletons. This sequence originates from a middle-aged woman with acute COVID-19. The V and J genes are TRBV9 and TRBJ2-6; D is unresolved. Sequencing was carried out using PBMCs or T cells enriched from blood (not recorded which). CDR3 coding DNA: TGTGCCAGCGGCCGCGCAGGTGGGGCCAACGTCCTGACTTTC. This gives the protein CASGRAGGANVLTF.